A selection of T cell receptor beta chains follows, all from one sample in a study of blood T cell repertoires in COVID-19. Repertoires were generated with immunoSEQ multiplex PCR, while TCRdb's copy carries only in-frame clones and drops some. The sample lists roughly 250,000 clones; around nine tenths were seen once. Material: peripheral blood. These receptors originate from a woman between 35 and 50 years old who had recovered from COVID-19. CDR3s include the opening cysteine and the closing phenylalanine or tryptophan. Fields, in order: clone size, D gene, J gene, V gene, CDR3 DNA, CDR3 protein. A D gene is named only where the DNA matches it firmly. The size of a clone is reported for some rows only, either as once, few or many, or as a class for expanded clones.

.	TRBD2	TRBJ2-1	TRBV7-8	TGTGCCAGCAGCCGGGGACTAGCGGGAGAGGGTGAGCAGTTCTTC	CASSRGLAGEGEQFF
.	TRBD2	TRBJ2-3	TRBV30	TGTGCCTGGAGCGGACTAGCGGTCACAGATACGCAGTATTTT	CAWSGLAVTDTQYF
.	.	TRBJ1-1	TRBV7-9	TGTGCCAGCAGCTTACAGGGCCCGAACACTGAAGCTTTCTTT	CASSLQGPNTEAFF
.	.	TRBJ1-5	TRBV7-8	TGTGCCAGCAGCTGGACAGCATATAGCAATCAGCCCCAGCATTTT	CASSWTAYSNQPQHF
.	TRBD1	TRBJ1-2	TRBV6-5	TGTGCCAGCAGAACCGGGACAGCGGGTGGCTACACCTTC	CASRTGTAGGYTF
.	.	TRBJ2-1	TRBV12-5	TGTGCTAGTGGTTTGGTCGGGGGTTACAATGAGCAGTTCTTC	CASGLVGGYNEQFF
.	.	TRBJ2-2	TRBV9	TGTGCCAGCAGCCAGGGGTGGGACTACCTAAACACCGGGGAGCTGTTTTTT	CASSQGWDYLNTGELFF
once	.	TRBJ1-5	TRBV6-2/TRBV6-3	TGTGCCAGCAGTTCCCCCCGACAGGTCCTCTACAATCAGCCCCAGCATTTT	CASSSPRQVLYNQPQHF
.	.	TRBJ1-4	TRBV4-3	TGCGCCAGCAGCCAAGAAGGAGGAGGGTTTGCGGCTAATGAAAAACTGTTTTTT	CASSQEGGGFAANEKLFF
.	TRBD1	TRBJ2-7	TRBV27	TGTGCCAGCAGTCCCAGGGGGTCCTACGAGCAGTACTTC	CASSPRGSYEQYF
.	.	TRBJ1-5	TRBV12-5	TGTGCTAGTGGTCCCCCCGGTCCCCGCTATAGCAATCAGCCCCAGCATTTT	CASGPPGPRYSNQPQHF
.	.	TRBJ1-1	TRBV28	TGTGCCACCCACGCATTTTGGCCCCGGGATATCGGACGGGAATCTGAAGCTTTCTTT	CATHAFWPRDIGRESEAFF
few	.	TRBJ1-1	TRBV25-1	TGTGCCAGCAGAAGGGCTTTGGGGGCCACTGAAGCTTTCTTT	CASRRALGATEAFF
.	TRBD1	TRBJ1-1	TRBV12-3/TRBV12-4	TGTGCCAGCAGGGGCACAGGGGGCACTGAAGCTTTCTTT	CASRGTGGTEAFF
large	.	TRBJ2-3	TRBV6-5	TGTGCCAGCACCCAAGGGGGAGACACAGATACGCAGTATTTT	CASTQGGDTDTQYF
.	.	TRBJ1-6	TRBV6-2/TRBV6-3	TGTGCCAGCAGTTACGGCCAGGTGCGGGGTTCACCCCTCCACTTT	CASSYGQVRGSPLHF
.	.	TRBJ2-3	TRBV7-8	TGTGCCAGCAGCTTAGATGGATGGGGGCGCGGGGATACGCAGTATTTT	CASSLDGWGRGDTQYF
.	TRBD2	TRBJ2-1	TRBV11-2	TGTGCCAGCAGCTTAGGCCATGGGACTAGTCGGGTGGGGGACAATGAGCAGTTCTTC	CASSLGHGTSRVGDNEQFF
.	.	TRBJ2-5	TRBV19	TGTGCCAGTAGTCCCACAGGGACCGGGGAGACCCAGTACTTC	CASSPTGTGETQYF
.	TRBD2	TRBJ2-2	TRBV5-6	TGTGCCAGCAGCTGGCTAGCGGGAGGAACCGGGGAGCTGTTTTTT	CASSWLAGGTGELFF
.	TRBD1	TRBJ1-2	TRBV2	TGTGCCAGCACCCCGACAGGGACCTATGGCTACACCTTC	CASTPTGTYGYTF
once	.	TRBJ1-2	TRBV6-5	TGTGCCAGCAGTTACGGCCAGGGCGTCACCTTC	CASSYGQGVTF
.	TRBD2	TRBJ2-7	TRBV27	TGTGCCAGCAGTTTGGGGCCGACTAGCGGGACCTACGAGCAGTACTTC	CASSLGPTSGTYEQYF